The source of this T cell receptor (beta chain) is a study of CD8 T cells in Susac syndrome. About the research overall: At blood draw, Susac syndrome patients were therapy-naive, on corticosteroids, or on intravenous immunoglobulin alone. Study findings and constraints: Only a relatively small number of individuals were included in the TCR sequencing and HLA analysis.

RNA, at 0.5 to 1 ug, was reverse transcribed with random hexamers. Amplification of TCR beta CDR3 spanned 54 Vbeta and 13 Jbeta via immunoSEQ multiplex PCR. Each CDR3 protein gets one entry after TCRdb re-called the immunoSEQ multiplex PCR reads with MiXCR. In the table there are fewer than 200,000 distinct CDR3 sequences, about 91% of which are singletons. The CDR3 consists of 15 residues. CDR1 ENHRY and CDR2 SYGVKD come from the germline V gene. Trimming removed 1 base from V and 5 bases from J; junction bases left unmatched: 5. Of note for this clonotype: Its antigen is unknown.

This TCR derives from a human donor with Susac syndrome. The sample consisted of CD4+ T cells from PBMCs. The chain recombines TRBV10-3 with TRBJ1-5, with 7 bases fitting TRBD1. In DNA form, the CDR3 reads TGTGCCATCAGTGAGTTTGGACAGGATGATCAGCCCCAGCATTTT. It yields the protein CAISEFGQDDQPQHF.